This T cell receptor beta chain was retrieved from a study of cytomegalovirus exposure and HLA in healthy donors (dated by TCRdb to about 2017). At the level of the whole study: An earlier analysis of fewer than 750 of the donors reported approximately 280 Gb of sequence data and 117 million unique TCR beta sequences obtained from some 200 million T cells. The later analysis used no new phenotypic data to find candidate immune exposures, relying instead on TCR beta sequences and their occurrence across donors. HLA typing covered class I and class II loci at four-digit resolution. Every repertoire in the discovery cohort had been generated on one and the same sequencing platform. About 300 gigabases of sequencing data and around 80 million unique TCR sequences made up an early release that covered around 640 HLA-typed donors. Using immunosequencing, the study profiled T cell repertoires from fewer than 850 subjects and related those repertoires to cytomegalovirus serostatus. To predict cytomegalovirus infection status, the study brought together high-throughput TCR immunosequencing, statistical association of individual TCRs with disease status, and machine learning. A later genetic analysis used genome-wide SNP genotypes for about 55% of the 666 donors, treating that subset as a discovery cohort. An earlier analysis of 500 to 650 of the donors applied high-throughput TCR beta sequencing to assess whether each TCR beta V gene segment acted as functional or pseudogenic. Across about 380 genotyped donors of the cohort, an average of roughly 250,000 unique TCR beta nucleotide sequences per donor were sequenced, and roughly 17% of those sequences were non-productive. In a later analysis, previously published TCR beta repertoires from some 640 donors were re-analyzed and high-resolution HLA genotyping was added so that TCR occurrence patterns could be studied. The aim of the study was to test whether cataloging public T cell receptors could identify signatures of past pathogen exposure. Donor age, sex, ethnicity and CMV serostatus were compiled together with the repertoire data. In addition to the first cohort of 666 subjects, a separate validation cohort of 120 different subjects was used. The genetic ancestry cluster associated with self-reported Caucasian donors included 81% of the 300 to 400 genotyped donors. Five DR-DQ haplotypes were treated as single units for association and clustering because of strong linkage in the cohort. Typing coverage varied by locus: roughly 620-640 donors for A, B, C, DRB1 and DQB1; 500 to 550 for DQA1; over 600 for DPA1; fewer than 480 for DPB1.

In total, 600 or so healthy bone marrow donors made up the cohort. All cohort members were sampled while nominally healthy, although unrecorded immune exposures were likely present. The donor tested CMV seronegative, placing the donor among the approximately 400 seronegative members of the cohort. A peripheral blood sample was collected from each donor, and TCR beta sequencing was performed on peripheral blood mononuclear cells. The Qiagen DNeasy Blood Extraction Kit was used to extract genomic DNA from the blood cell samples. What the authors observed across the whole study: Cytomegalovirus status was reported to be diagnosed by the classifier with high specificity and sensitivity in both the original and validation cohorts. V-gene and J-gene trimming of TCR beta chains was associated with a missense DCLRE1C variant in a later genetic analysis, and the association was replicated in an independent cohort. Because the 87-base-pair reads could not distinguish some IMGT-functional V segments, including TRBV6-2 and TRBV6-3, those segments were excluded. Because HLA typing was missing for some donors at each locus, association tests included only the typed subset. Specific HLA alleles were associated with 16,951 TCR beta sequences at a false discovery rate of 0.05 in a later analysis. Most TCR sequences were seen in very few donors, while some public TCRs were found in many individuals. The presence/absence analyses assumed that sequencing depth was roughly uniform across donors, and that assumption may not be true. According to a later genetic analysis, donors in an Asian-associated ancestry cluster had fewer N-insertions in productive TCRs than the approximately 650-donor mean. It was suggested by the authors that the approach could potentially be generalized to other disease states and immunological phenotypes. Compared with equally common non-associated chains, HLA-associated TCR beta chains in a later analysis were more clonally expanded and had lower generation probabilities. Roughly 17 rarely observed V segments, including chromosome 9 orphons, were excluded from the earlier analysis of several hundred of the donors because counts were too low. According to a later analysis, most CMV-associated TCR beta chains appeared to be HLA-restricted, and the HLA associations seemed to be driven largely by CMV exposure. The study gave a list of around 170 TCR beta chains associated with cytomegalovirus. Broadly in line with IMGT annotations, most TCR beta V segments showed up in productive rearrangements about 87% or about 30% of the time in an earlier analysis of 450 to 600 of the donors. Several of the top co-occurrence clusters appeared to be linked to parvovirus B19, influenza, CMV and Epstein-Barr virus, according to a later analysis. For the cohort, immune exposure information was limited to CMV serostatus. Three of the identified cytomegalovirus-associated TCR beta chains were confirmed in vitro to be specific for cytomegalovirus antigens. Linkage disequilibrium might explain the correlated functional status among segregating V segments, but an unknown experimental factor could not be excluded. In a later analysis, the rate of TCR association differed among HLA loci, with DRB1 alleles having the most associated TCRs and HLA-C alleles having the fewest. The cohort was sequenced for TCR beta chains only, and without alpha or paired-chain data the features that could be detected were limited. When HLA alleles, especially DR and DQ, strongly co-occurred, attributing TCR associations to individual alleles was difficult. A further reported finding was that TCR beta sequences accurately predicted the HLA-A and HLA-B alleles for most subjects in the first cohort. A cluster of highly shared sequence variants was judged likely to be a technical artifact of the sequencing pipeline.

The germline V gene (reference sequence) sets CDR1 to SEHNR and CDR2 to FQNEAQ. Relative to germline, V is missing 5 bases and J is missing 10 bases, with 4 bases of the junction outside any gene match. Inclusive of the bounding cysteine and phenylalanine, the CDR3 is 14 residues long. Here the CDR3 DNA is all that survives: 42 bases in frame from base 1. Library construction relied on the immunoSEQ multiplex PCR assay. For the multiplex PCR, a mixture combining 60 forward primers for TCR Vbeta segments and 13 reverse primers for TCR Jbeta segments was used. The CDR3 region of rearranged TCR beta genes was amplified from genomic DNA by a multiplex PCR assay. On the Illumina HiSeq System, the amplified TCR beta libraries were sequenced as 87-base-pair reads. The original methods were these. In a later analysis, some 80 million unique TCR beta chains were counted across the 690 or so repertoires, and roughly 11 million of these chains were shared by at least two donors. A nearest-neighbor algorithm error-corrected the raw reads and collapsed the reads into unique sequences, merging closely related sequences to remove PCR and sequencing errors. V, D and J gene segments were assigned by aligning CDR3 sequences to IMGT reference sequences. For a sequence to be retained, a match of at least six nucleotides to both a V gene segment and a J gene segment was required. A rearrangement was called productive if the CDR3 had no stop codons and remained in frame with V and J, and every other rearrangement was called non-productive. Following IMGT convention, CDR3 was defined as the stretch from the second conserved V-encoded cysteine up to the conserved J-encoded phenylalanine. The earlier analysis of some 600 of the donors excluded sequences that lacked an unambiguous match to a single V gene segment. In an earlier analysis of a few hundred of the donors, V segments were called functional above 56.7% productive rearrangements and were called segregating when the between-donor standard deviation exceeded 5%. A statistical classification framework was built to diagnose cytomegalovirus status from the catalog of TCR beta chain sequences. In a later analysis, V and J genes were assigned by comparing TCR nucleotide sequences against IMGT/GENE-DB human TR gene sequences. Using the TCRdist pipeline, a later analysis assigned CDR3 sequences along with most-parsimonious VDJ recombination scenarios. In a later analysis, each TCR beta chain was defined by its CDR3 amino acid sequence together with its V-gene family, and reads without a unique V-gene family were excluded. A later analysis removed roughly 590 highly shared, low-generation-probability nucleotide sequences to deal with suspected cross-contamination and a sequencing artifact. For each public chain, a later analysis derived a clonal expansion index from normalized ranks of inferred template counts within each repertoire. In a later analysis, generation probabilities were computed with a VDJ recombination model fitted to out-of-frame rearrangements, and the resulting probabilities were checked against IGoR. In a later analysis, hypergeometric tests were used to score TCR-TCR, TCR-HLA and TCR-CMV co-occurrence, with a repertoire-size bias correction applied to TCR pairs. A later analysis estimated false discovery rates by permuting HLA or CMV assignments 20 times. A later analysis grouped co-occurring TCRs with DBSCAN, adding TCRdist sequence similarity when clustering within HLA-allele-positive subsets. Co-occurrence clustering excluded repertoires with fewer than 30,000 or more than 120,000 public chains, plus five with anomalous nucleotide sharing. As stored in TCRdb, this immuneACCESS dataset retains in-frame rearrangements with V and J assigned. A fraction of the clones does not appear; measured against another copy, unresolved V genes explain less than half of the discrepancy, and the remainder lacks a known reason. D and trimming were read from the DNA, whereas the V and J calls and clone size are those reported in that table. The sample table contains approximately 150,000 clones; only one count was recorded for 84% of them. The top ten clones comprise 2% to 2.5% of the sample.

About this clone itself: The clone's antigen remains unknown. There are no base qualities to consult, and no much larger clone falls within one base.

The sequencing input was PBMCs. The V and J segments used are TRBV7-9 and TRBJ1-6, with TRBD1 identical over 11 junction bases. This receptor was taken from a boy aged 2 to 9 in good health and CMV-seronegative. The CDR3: CASSRDRGRSPLHF. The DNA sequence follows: TGTGCCAGCAGCCGGGACAGGGGGAGGTCACCCCTCCACTTT.